This TCR beta chain is drawn from a study of T cell repertoires in cytomegalovirus infection. General study findings and limits: Across the ex vivo response, the dominant clonotypes were HLA-C-restricted CMV-specific TCR beta clonotypes. Identification of carriers of CMV plus the relevant HLA was performed using cumulative public TCR beta family frequency.

This CDR3 is built from 11 residues. Germline assignment: CDR1 MDHEN and CDR2 SYDVKM. This clonotype has ten or more counts. Its antigen is currently unknown. One entry per CDR3 protein, called by TCRdb with MiXCR from the reads. The sample carries about 300,000 distinct CDR3 sequences, around 10% recorded once. The sequencing sample was made of PBMCs. J is TRBJ1-2 and V is TRBV28, with unresolved D. The source is a human donor in good health (CMV status not recorded). Some clones in this sample may be carry-over from other donors' samples. The CDR3 nucleotides are TGTGCGGCAAAGAACTTGTCCGGCTACACCTTC. Residues: CAAKNLSGYTF.